Listed below are T cell receptor beta chains from one sample, sequenced in a study of cytomegalovirus exposure and HLA in healthy donors. Clones were sequenced by immunoSEQ multiplex PCR, and TCRdb holds only the in-frame ones, with some missing. Among some 150,000 clones, about four fifths were seen once, and the ten largest hold 0.95% to 1.4%. The sequenced material came from PBMCs. These TCRs come from a male donor in good health and CMV-seronegative. Each CDR3 is given with its conserved first and last residue. Fields, in order: V gene, D gene, J gene, clone size, CDR3 DNA, CDR3 protein. The D gene is left open where the match is weak. Some rows have no size entry. The others give once, few or many, or a class for an expanded clone.

>TRBV20-1|.|TRBJ2-3|.
TGCAGTGAAGGGGATGGAGATACGCAGTATTTT
CSEGDGDTQYF
>TRBV6-6|.|TRBJ1-2|few
TGTGCCAGCAGGAGCTATGGCTACACCTTC
CASRSYGYTF
>TRBV6-5|.|TRBJ2-7|.
TGTGCCAGCAGTTACACTGACAGATCTAGCTCCTACGAGCAGTACTTC
CASSYTDRSSSYEQYF
>TRBV30|.|TRBJ1-3|.
TGTGCCTGGAGTGTCGCTCGGACTTCCGGGGGTAGAAACACCATATATTTT
CAWSVARTSGGRNTIYF
>TRBV15|.|TRBJ2-7|.
TGTGCCACCAGCAGAGAGACGGGCTCCTACGAGCAGTACTTC
CATSRETGSYEQYF
>TRBV5-1|.|TRBJ1-5|few
TGCGCCAGCAGCTTTGGGCCCAATCAGCCCCAGCATTTT
CASSFGPNQPQHF
>TRBV14|TRBD1|TRBJ2-7|.
TGTGCCAGCAGCCAAATAAGAGGACAGGGTTCCTACGAGCAGTACTTC
CASSQIRGQGSYEQYF
>TRBV30|.|TRBJ1-6|.
TGTGCCTGGGAGGCGGGAGGGAGTAATTCACCCCTCCACTTT
CAWEAGGSNSPLHF
>TRBV29-1|.|TRBJ1-1|few
TGCAGCGTTGAAAGACAGATGAACACTGAAGCTTTCTTT
CSVERQMNTEAFF
>TRBV2|TRBD2|TRBJ2-5|.
TGTGCCAGCAGTGATGTAGCGGGGGGCGTCGAGACCCAGTACTTC
CASSDVAGGVETQYF
>TRBV25-1|TRBD1|TRBJ1-6|.
TGTGCCAGCGGTCAGGGGGCGAGTCCCCTCCACTTT
CASGQGASPLHF
>TRBV7-7|.|TRBJ2-2|.
TGTGCTAGCATGCCCGCAGGGCTTAACACCGGGGAGCTGTTTTTT
CASMPAGLNTGELFF
>TRBV2|TRBD2|TRBJ2-3|.
TGTGCCAGCAGTGACCTAGCGGGGGCCAGAGATACGCAGTATTTT
CASSDLAGARDTQYF
>TRBV7-2|.|TRBJ1-4|.
TGTGCCAGCAGCTTAGCTCCTTCCGGGGATGAAAAACTGTTTTTT
CASSLAPSGDEKLFF
>TRBV4-1|.|TRBJ2-3|.
TGCGCCAGCAGCCTGGCAGGGGGCACAGATACGCAGTATTTT
CASSLAGGTDTQYF
>TRBV19|TRBD2|TRBJ2-5|.
TGTGCCAGTAGTATACCAGCGGGGGGAAAGGAGACCCAGTACTTC
CASSIPAGGKETQYF
>TRBV7-3|.|TRBJ2-1|.
TGTGCCAGCAGCCCGGAGGGATCCAACAATGAGCAGTTCTTC
CASSPEGSNNEQFF
>TRBV9|TRBD2|TRBJ2-5|.
TGTGCCAGCAGCGAGGGCGGGGGGGGCCTGGGAACCCAGTACTTC
CASSEGGGGLGTQYF
>TRBV29-1|.|TRBJ2-3|.
TGCAGCGTTGGGGGAATGGGGGCGACTGATACGCAGTATTTT
CSVGGMGATDTQYF
>TRBV7-2|.|TRBJ1-1|.
TGTGCCAGCAGCTTAGCCGGCAGCGATATGAACACTGAAGCTTTCTTT
CASSLAGSDMNTEAFF
>TRBV5-1|.|TRBJ2-7|.
TGCGCCAGCAGCTTGTTAGGGGGCTTAGCGGGGAACGACGAGCAGTACTTC
CASSLLGGLAGNDEQYF
>TRBV9|TRBD2|TRBJ2-7|.
TGTGCCAGCAGCGCCGGGACTAGCGGCCCCTGGGCCTACGAGCAGTACTTC
CASSAGTSGPWAYEQYF
>TRBV20-1|.|TRBJ1-2|.
TGCAGTGCTAGCCCCTTATTGACCTTC
CSASPLLTF
>TRBV5-1|.|TRBJ1-3|once
TGCGCCAGCAGCTTGGACAGAACTGGAAACACCATATATTTT
CASSLDRTGNTIYF
>TRBV11-2|TRBD2|TRBJ2-6|.
TGTGCCAGCAGCTTAGATCGGACGGGGGGATCAATCTCTGGGGCCAACGTCCTGACTTTC
CASSLDRTGGSISGANVLTF
>TRBV30|.|TRBJ2-5|once
TGTGCCTGGAGTTACAACAGACAAGAGACCCAGTACTTC
CAWSYNRQETQYF
>TRBV2|.|TRBJ2-5|once
TGTGCCAGCAGCGTTCTCGGACTACTCCAAGAGACCCAGTACTTC
CASSVLGLLQETQYF
>TRBV18|TRBD1|TRBJ2-7|.
TGTGCCAGCTCACCACGGGACAGTACCTACGAGCAGTACTTC
CASSPRDSTYEQYF
>TRBV5-1|.|TRBJ1-1|.
TGCGCCAGCAGCTTGGGTAGGGGAAGGACTGAAGCTTTCTTT
CASSLGRGRTEAFF
>TRBV4-1|.|TRBJ2-2|.
TGCGCCAGCAGCCAAGGACAAAACACCGGGGAGCTGTTTTTT
CASSQGQNTGELFF
>TRBV5-1|.|TRBJ1-4|.
TGCGCCAGCAGCTTGGGGCGCCCAGGGAAGGGAGAAAAACTGTTTTTT
CASSLGRPGKGEKLFF
>TRBV19|.|TRBJ1-2|.
TGTGCCAGTAGTACCCACGCGGGCGTCGGGGGGAACTATGGCTACACCTTC
CASSTHAGVGGNYGYTF
>TRBV2|.|TRBJ2-2|.
TGTGCCCACCGCGGTCAGGGGAGGGTCACCGGGGAGCTGTTTTTT
CAHRGQGRVTGELFF
>TRBV5-1|.|TRBJ1-1|.
TGCGCCAGCAGCTTGGCCCCGGACAGACGGAACACTGAAGCTTTCTTT
CASSLAPDRRNTEAFF
>TRBV7-9|TRBD1|TRBJ1-3|.
TGTGCCAGCAGCCGCCGGGACAGCTCTGGAAACACCATATATTTT
CASSRRDSSGNTIYF
>TRBV5-1|.|TRBJ2-5|.
TGCGCCAGCAGCTTGATCTTCCAAGAGACCCAGTACTTC
CASSLIFQETQYF